A selection of T cell receptor beta chains follows, all from one sample in a study of T cells in Graves' hyperthyroidism and ophthalmopathy. One entry per CDR3 protein, called by TCRdb with MiXCR from the multiplex PCR reads. The data hold approximately 400,000 distinct CDR3 sequences, with roughly 15% observed a single time. Sequencing was performed on blood. The receptor source for this set is a woman under 40 with Graves' ophthalmopathy. Each CDR3 is given with its conserved first and last residue. A D gene is named only where the DNA matches it firmly. Clone size appears in some rows only: once, few, many, or a class for an expanded clone.

DNA | CDR3 | J | V | D | size
TGCAGTGCTAGTGGGTCAGGCAGGGAACCCGACGAGCAGTACTTC | CSASGSGREPDEQYF | TRBJ2-7 | TRBV20-1 | - | -
TGTGCCAGCATTCTAGCGGCGAACACCGGGGAGCTGTTTTTT | CASILAANTGELFF | TRBJ2-2 | TRBV6-1 | TRBD2 | many
TGTGCCAGCAGCTTGCAGGCCAGCTCCTACGAGCAGTACTTC | CASSLQASSYEQYF | TRBJ2-7 | TRBV7-2 | - | many
TGCAGTGCTAGGGCGGGGATCGATGGCTACACCTTC | CSARAGIDGYTF | TRBJ1-2 | TRBV20-1 | - | many
TGCAGTGCTCAGAAAGGCCGGGCGGGGAGACAAGAGACCCAGTACTTC | CSAQKGRAGRQETQYF | TRBJ2-5 | TRBV20-1 | - | many
TGTGCCAGCAGCGTTAGCGGGGTGAGCTCCTACGAGCAGTACTTC | CASSVSGVSSYEQYF | TRBJ2-7 | TRBV9 | TRBD2 | many
TGTGCCAGCAGTTTAAGCAGGGCAGGCAGCAATCAGCCCCAGCATTTT | CASSLSRAGSNQPQHF | TRBJ1-5 | TRBV28 | - | many
TGCAGTGCCCTCCCCGGGGGCAGTTGGGATACGCAGTATTTT | CSALPGGSWDTQYF | TRBJ2-3 | TRBV20-1 | - | -
TGCGCCAGCAGCCAAGCGGGTCGTGGTTGGGCCTCCAATTCACCCCTCCACTTT | CASSQAGRGWASNSPLHF | TRBJ1-6 | TRBV4-1 | - | many
TGTGCCAGCAGGTCTTGGGGACAGGGGAACACCGGGGAGCTGTTTTTT | CASRSWGQGNTGELFF | TRBJ2-2 | TRBV2 | TRBD1 | many
TGTGCCAGCACCCTGGCGGGGGGGCAAGAGACCCAGTACTTC | CASTLAGGQETQYF | TRBJ2-5 | TRBV13 | TRBD2 | many
TGTGCCAGCAGCTTAGAGATTTTTGAGACCCAGTACTTC | CASSLEIFETQYF | TRBJ2-5 | TRBV11-3 | - | many
TGTGCCAGTAGTACCGGGACAGGCGGCAATCAGCCCCAGCATTTT | CASSTGTGGNQPQHF | TRBJ1-5 | TRBV19 | TRBD1 | many
TGCGCCAGCAGCCAAGATGTCGCTTTGGCAACAGAGACCCAGTACTTC | CASSQDVALATETQYF | TRBJ2-5 | TRBV4-1 | - | few
TGTGCCAGCAGCGCCTACCGGGACAGGTTCTCCTACGAGCAGTACTTC | CASSAYRDRFSYEQYF | TRBJ2-7 | TRBV3-1 | TRBD1 | many
TGTGCCAGCAGTTTCGGCGGGGCTGAGACCCAGTACTTC | CASSFGGAETQYF | TRBJ2-5 | TRBV12-3/TRBV12-4 | - | many
TGTGCCAGCAGCCAAGTCTCCCTAGCGGGGGGGCCGTCAGATACGCAGTATTTT | CASSQVSLAGGPSDTQYF | TRBJ2-3 | TRBV3-1 | TRBD2 | many
TGTGCCGGCAGGTCGCCAGTGTATGGCTACACCTTC | CAGRSPVYGYTF | TRBJ1-2 | TRBV28 | - | -
TGCGCCAGCAGCTTGGGATCGCATAGCAATCAGCCCCAGCATTTT | CASSLGSHSNQPQHF | TRBJ1-5 | TRBV5-1 | - | many
TGTGCCAGCAGCCAAACGGGGACTAGCGGGGCCAAATGGTACGAGCAGTACTTC | CASSQTGTSGAKWYEQYF | TRBJ2-7 | TRBV3-1 | TRBD2 | few
TGTGCCACCCGGACGGGGAACGAGCAGTACTTC | CATRTGNEQYF | TRBJ2-7 | TRBV9 | - | -
TGTGCCAGCAGTGGCGGGGCCAGTCGGAACACCGGGGAGCTGTTTTTT | CASSGGASRNTGELFF | TRBJ2-2 | TRBV5-8 | - | many
TGCAGTGCTAGAGAACCCCCTAGCGGGGGGTGGGAGCAGTTCTTC | CSAREPPSGGWEQFF | TRBJ2-1 | TRBV20-1 | TRBD2 | -
TGTGCCAGCAGTGAAGTTAGGCTAGCGGGGGAAGAGACCCAGTACTTC | CASSEVRLAGEETQYF | TRBJ2-5 | TRBV2 | TRBD2 | many